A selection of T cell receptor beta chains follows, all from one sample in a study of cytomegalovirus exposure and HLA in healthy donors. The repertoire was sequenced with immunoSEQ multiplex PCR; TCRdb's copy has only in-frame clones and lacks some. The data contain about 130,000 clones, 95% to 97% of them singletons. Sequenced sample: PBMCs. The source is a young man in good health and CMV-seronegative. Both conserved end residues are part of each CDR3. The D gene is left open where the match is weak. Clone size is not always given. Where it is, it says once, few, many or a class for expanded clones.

TGTGCCAGCAGCCCCGGGGACAGGGGAACAGGAAACACCATATATTTT,CASSPGDRGTGNTIYF,TRBD1,TRBJ1-3,16,TRBV9,.
TGCGCCAGCAGCTCGGAGACTAGCGGGAGGGAAGAGACCCAGTACTTC,CASSSETSGREETQYF,TRBD2,TRBJ2-5,16,TRBV5-1,.
TGTGCCAGCAGGGTTCCCGGGACATCTTCCTACGAGCAGTACTTC,CASRVPGTSSYEQYF,.,TRBJ2-7,15,TRBV6-5,once
TGTGCCAGCAGCGTAGAAGGGATCGGACTAGCGGGCTCCTACAATGAGCAGTTCTTC,CASSVEGIGLAGSYNEQFF,TRBD2,TRBJ2-1,19,TRBV9,.
TGTGCCAGCAAGTCCTCTACAGTTAGCAATCAGCCCCAGCATTTT,CASKSSTVSNQPQHF,.,TRBJ1-5,15,TRBV6-5,.
TGTGCCAGCAGTTCCGTTGGACAGGGGCCGTACGAGCAGTACTTC,CASSSVGQGPYEQYF,TRBD1,TRBJ2-7,15,TRBV27,once
TGTGCCACTTCAACTAGCGGCAGCTCCTACGAGCAGTACTTC,CATSTSGSSYEQYF,TRBD2,TRBJ2-7,14,TRBV6-5,.
TGTGCCAGCAGTCAGGGGGCGCTCAACGAGCAGTACTTC,CASSQGALNEQYF,TRBD1,TRBJ2-7,13,TRBV28,.
TGTGCCACCTTCCTCGGGACAGGGGTGGGGGAGACCCAGTACTTC,CATFLGTGVGETQYF,TRBD1,TRBJ2-5,15,TRBV6-5,once
TGCAGCGTTGAAAAGGGGGCGACAGGAGGACAGCCCCAGCATTTT,CSVEKGATGGQPQHF,TRBD1,TRBJ1-5,15,TRBV29-1,.
TGTGCCAGCAGCTTAGCGTATGCGGGGAACACTGAAGCTTTCTTT,CASSLAYAGNTEAFF,.,TRBJ1-1,15,TRBV7-2,.
TGCGCCAGCAGCTTTTGGGACAGGGGAACGAACACTGAAGCTTTCTTT,CASSFWDRGTNTEAFF,TRBD1,TRBJ1-1,16,TRBV5-1,.
TGCGCCAGCAGCCAAGAGGTAGCGGGGGCCTACAATGAGCAGTTCTTC,CASSQEVAGAYNEQFF,TRBD2,TRBJ2-1,16,TRBV4-3,.
TGTGCCAGTAGTATTGGGCTAGCGGTCGACAATGAGCAGTTCTTC,CASSIGLAVDNEQFF,TRBD2,TRBJ2-1,15,TRBV19,.
TGTGCCAGCAGTTACTCCGGGGGGGGAACCTACGAGCAGTACTTC,CASSYSGGGTYEQYF,TRBD2,TRBJ2-7,15,TRBV6-6,.
TGCAGTGGGACAGGGCCTGACGAGCAGTACTTC,CSGTGPDEQYF,TRBD1,TRBJ2-7,11,TRBV20-1,.
TGTGCCAGCTCTCCGGGAAGAAATGAAAAACTGTTTTTT,CASSPGRNEKLFF,.,TRBJ1-4,13,TRBV18,.
TGTGCCAGCAGTTTAGTGCAGGATCCTCCTGAAGCTTTCTTT,CASSLVQDPPEAFF,.,TRBJ1-1,14,TRBV28,.
TGTGCCAGTAGCGGGTTGGCAGATACGCAGTATTTT,CASSGLADTQYF,.,TRBJ2-3,12,TRBV19,.
TGTGCCAGCAGCTTTGGAGGGAACGAGCAGTACTTC,CASSFGGNEQYF,.,TRBJ2-7,12,TRBV5-8,.
TGTGCCAGCAGCTTGTCCCTTGCCTACGAGCAGTACTTC,CASSLSLAYEQYF,.,TRBJ2-7,13,TRBV5-5,.
TGTGCCAGTAGTATTATAGGAGCGTCGAACACCGGGGAGCTGTTTTTT,CASSIIGASNTGELFF,.,TRBJ2-2,16,TRBV19,.
TGTGCCAGCAGTCAATCTAGCGTATACAATGAGCAGTTCTTC,CASSQSSVYNEQFF,.,TRBJ2-1,14,TRBV27,.
TGCGCCAGCAGTTTTGCCGGACATGTGAACACTGAAGCTTTCTTT,CASSFAGHVNTEAFF,.,TRBJ1-1,15,TRBV10-1,.
TGTGCCAGCAGGCGGACAGGGGACGGGGCCAACGTCCTGACTTTC,CASRRTGDGANVLTF,TRBD1,TRBJ2-6,15,TRBV27,.
TGTGCTAGTGGTCTCCAGGGAAGCTCCTACAATGAGCAGTTCTTC,CASGLQGSSYNEQFF,.,TRBJ2-1,15,TRBV12-5,few
TGTGCCAGCAGCTTACAGGGTCCCGAATACGAGCAGTACTTC,CASSLQGPEYEQYF,.,TRBJ2-7,14,TRBV5-4,.
TGTGCCAGCAGTTGGGCAGGGGGCGTAAACACCATATATTTT,CASSWAGGVNTIYF,TRBD1,TRBJ1-3,14,TRBV6-5,once
TGTGCCAGCAGTTTATCGTTAGCCTACGAGCAGTACTTC,CASSLSLAYEQYF,.,TRBJ2-7,13,TRBV27,.
TGCGCCAGCAGCCAAGATCGAACAGGGAACTCCTACGAGCAGTACTTC,CASSQDRTGNSYEQYF,.,TRBJ2-7,16,TRBV4-3,.
TGTGCCAGCAGTTACTCCCCCGGGACAGGAGTCAATGAGCAGTTCTTC,CASSYSPGTGVNEQFF,TRBD1,TRBJ2-1,16,TRBV6-5,.
TGTGCCAGCAGCCAGGGACAGACGGATCAGCCCCAGCATTTT,CASSQGQTDQPQHF,TRBD1,TRBJ1-5,14,TRBV4-2,.
TGTGCCAGCAGCGTAGCGGCTAGCGGGACCTACAATGAGCAGTTCTTC,CASSVAASGTYNEQFF,TRBD2,TRBJ2-1,16,TRBV9,.
TGTGCCAGCAGCCTTCGAGCCGGGGGACTTAGGAACACCGGGGAGCTGTTTTTT,CASSLRAGGLRNTGELFF,.,TRBJ2-2,18,TRBV11-1,.
TGTGCCAGCAGCCCCCCCGGGGCAGGGGCGGGTGAGCAGTACTTC,CASSPPGAGAGEQYF,.,TRBJ2-7,15,TRBV7-9,.
TGTGCCAGCAGCAGGGTGGACTATGGCTACACCTTC,CASSRVDYGYTF,.,TRBJ1-2,12,TRBV28,.
TGTGCCAGCAGACCCCGGACTAGTGGGACGAAGTGGTTCTTC,CASRPRTSGTKWFF,TRBD2,TRBJ2-1,14,TRBV28,.
TGTGCCAGCAGCGGGCCTAGCGGGAGGTACAATGAGCAGTTCTTC,CASSGPSGRYNEQFF,TRBD2,TRBJ2-1,15,TRBV9,.
TGTGCCAGCAGTTCCGGAGGGAGGAGAAGCTACGAGCAGTACTTC,CASSSGGRRSYEQYF,.,TRBJ2-7,15,TRBV27,once
TGTGCCAGCAGCCAAAGACTAGCGGGGCACAATGAGCAGTTCTTC,CASSQRLAGHNEQFF,TRBD2,TRBJ2-1,15,TRBV14,.
TGTGCTAGTGGTTTAGGCGGAAACTATGGCTACACCTTC,CASGLGGNYGYTF,.,TRBJ1-2,13,TRBV12-5,.
TGTGCCAGCAGCTTGTATTTTGGGACTACGAGCAATCAGCCCCAGCATTTT,CASSLYFGTTSNQPQHF,.,TRBJ1-5,17,TRBV5-6,.
TGTGCCAACAGCGAGGGAGGGAACACTGAAGCTTTCTTT,CANSEGGNTEAFF,.,TRBJ1-1,13,TRBV28,.
TGTGCCAGCCGCCGGAGACAGGGAAACACCGGGGAGCTGTTTTTT,CASRRRQGNTGELFF,TRBD1,TRBJ2-2,15,TRBV27,.
TGTGCCACCAGCCCTCTTAGCGGGAGGGCCTACGAGCAGTACTTC,CATSPLSGRAYEQYF,TRBD2,TRBJ2-7,15,TRBV15,.
TGTGCCAGCACCCCGAGGGCCCGCGGGATAGAGCAGTTCTTC,CASTPRARGIEQFF,.,TRBJ2-1,14,TRBV7-8,.
TGTGCCAGCAGTGGCAACCTAGCGGGAGGGCCGTGGTCCTACGAGCAGTACTTC,CASSGNLAGGPWSYEQYF,TRBD2,TRBJ2-7,18,TRBV28,.